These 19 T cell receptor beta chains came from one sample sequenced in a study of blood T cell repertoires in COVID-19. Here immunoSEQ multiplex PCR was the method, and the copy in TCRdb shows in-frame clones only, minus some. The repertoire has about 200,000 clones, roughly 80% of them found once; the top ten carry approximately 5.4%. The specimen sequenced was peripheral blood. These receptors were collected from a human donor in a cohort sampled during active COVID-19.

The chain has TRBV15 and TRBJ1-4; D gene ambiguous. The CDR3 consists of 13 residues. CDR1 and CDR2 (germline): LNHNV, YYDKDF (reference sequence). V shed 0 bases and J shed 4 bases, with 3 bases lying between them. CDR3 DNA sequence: TGTGCCACCAGCAGAGACAATAATGAAAAACTGTTTTTT. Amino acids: CATSRDNNEKLFF.

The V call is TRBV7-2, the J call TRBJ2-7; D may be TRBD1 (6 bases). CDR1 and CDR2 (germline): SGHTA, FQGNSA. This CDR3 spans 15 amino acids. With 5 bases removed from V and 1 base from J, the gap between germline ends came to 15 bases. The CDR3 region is CASSVLWDTSYEQYF. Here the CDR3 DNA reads TGTGCCAGCAGCGTTCTTTGGGACACATCCTACGAGCAGTACTTC.

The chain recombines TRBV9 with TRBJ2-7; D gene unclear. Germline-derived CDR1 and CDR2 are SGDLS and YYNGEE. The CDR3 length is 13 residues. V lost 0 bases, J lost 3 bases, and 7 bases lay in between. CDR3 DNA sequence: TGTGCCAGCAGCGTAGGAGAGCTCTACGAGCAGTACTTC. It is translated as CASSVGELYEQYF.

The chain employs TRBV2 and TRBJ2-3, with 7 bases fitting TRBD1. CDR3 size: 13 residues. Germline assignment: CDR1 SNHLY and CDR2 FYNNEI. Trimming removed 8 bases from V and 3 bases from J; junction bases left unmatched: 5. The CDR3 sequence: CASFKGATDTQYF. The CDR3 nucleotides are TGTGCCAGCTTTAAGGGGGCTACAGATACGCAGTATTTT.

As DNA, the CDR3 is TGTGCCAGCAGTTTCCCCAGACTAGCGGGGACCTCCTACAATGAGCAGTTCTTC. Translated: CASSFPRLAGTSYNEQFF. V usage is TRBV28 and J usage is TRBJ2-1, with 11 nucleotides matching TRBD2. This CDR3 has 18 amino acids. J gave up 0 bases and V 3 bases, and 7 bases lay outside the gene matches. Germline V gene data show CDR1 as MDHEN and CDR2 as SYDVKM.

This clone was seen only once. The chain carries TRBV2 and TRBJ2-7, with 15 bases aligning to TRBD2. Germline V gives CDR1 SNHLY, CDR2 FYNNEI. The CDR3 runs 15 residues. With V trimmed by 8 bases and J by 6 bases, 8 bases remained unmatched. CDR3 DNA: TGTGCCAGCGCCGGGACTAGCGGGAGGTTGAGCGAGCAGTACTTC. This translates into CASAGTSGRLSEQYF.

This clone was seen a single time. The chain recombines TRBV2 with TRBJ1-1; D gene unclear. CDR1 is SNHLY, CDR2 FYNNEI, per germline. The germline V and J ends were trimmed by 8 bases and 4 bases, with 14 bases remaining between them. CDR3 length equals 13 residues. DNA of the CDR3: TGTGCCAGCGGCGAGAGGGTGGGCACTGAAGCTTTCTTT. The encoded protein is CASGERVGTEAFF. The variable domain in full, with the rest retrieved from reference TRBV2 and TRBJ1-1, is EPEVTQTPSHQVTQMGQEVILRCVPISNHLYFYWYRQILGQKVEFLVSFYNNEISEKSEIFDDQFSVERPDGSNFTLKIRSTKLEDSAMYFCASGERVGTEAFFGQGTRLTVV.

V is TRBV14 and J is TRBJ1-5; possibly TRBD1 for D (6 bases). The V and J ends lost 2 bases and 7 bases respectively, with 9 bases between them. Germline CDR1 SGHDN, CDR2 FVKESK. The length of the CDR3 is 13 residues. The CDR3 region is CASSQTGTQPQHF. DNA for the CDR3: TGTGCCAGCAGCCAAACAGGGACACAGCCCCAGCATTTT.

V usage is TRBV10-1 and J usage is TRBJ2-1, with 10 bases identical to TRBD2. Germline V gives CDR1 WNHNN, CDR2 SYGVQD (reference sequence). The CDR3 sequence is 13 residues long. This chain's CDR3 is CPPGAGGPNEQFF. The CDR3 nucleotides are TGCCCCCCTGGAGCGGGAGGGCCCAATGAGCAGTTCTTC.

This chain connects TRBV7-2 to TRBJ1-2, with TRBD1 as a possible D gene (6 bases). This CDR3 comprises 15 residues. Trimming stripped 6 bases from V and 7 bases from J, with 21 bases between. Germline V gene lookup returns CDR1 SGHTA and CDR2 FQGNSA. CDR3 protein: CASSSQGGGEFGYTF. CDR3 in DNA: TGTGCCAGCAGTTCCCAAGGGGGGGGAGAGTTTGGCTACACCTTC. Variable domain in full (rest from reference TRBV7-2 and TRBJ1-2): GAGVSQSPSNKVTEKGKDVELRCDPISGHTALYWYRQSLGQGLEFLIYFQGNSAPDKSGLPSDRFSAERTGGSVSTLTIQRTQQEDSAVYLCASSSQGGGEFGYTFGSGTRLTVV.

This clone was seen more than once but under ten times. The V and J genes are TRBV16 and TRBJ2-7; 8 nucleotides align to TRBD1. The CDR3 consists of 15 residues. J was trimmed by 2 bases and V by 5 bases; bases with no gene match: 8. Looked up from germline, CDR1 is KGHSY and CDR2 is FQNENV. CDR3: CASSEGQGGAYEQYF. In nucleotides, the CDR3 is TGTGCCAGCAGCGAAGGACAGGGTGGCGCCTACGAGCAGTACTTC.

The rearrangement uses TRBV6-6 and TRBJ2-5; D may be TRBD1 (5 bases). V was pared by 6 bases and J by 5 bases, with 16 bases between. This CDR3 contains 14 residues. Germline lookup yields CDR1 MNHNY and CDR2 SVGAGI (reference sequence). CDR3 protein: CASSRSPGRETQYF. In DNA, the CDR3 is TGTGCCAGCAGCCGCAGCCCAGGGCGGGAGACCCAGTACTTC.

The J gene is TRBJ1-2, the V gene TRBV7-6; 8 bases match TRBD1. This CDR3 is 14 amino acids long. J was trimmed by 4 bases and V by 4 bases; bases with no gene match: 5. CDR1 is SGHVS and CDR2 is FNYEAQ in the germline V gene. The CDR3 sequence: CASSSRQGTYGYTF. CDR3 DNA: TGTGCCAGCAGCTCCCGACAGGGGACCTATGGCTACACCTTC.

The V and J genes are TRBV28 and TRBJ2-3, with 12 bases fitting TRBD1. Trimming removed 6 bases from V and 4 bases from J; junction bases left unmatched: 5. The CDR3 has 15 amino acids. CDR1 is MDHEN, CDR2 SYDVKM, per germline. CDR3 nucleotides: TGTGCCAGCAGCCTCCGGGACAGGGGGCCAGATACGCAGTATTTT. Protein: CASSLRDRGPDTQYF. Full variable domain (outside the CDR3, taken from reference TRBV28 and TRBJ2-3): DVKVTQSSRYLVKRTGEKVFLECVQDMDHENMFWYRQDPGLGLRLIYFSYDVKMKEKGDIPEGYSVSREKKERFSLILESASTNQTSMYLCASSLRDRGPDTQYFGPGTRLTVL.

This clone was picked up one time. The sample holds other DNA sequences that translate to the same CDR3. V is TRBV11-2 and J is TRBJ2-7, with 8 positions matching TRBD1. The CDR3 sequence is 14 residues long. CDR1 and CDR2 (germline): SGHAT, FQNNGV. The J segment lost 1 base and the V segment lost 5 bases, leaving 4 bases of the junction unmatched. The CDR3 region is CASSVDRASYEQYF. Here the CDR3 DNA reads TGTGCCAGCAGCGTGGACAGGGCGTCCTACGAGCAGTACTTC.

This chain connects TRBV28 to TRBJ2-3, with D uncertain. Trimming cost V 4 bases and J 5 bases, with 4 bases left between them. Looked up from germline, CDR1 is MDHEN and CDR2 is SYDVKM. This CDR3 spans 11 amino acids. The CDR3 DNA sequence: TGTGCCAGCAGTTACAGAGATACGCAGTATTTT. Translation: CASSYRDTQYF.

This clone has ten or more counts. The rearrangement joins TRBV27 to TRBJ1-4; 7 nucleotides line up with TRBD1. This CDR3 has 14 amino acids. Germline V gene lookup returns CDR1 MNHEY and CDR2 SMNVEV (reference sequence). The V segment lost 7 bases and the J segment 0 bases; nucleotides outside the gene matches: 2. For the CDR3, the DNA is TGTGCCAGCACCGACAGGGCAACTAATGAAAAACTGTTTTTT. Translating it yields CASTDRATNEKLFF.

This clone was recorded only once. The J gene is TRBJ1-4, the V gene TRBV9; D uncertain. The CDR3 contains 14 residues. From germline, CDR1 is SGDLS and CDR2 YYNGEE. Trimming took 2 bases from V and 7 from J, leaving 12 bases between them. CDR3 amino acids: CASSVFPKFEKLFF. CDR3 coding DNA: TGTGCCAGCAGCGTTTTTCCCAAATTTGAAAAACTGTTTTTT. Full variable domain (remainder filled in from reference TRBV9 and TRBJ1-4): DSGVTQTPKHLITATGQRVTLRCSPRSGDLSVYWYQQSLDQGLQFLIQYYNGEERAKGNILERFSAQQFPDLHSELNLSSLELGDSALYFCASSVFPKFEKLFFGSGTQLSVL.

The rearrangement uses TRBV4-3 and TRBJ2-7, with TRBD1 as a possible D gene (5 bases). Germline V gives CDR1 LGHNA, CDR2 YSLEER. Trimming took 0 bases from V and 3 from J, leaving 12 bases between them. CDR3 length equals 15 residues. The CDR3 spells CASSQDASQVYEQYF. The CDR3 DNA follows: TGCGCCAGCAGCCAAGACGCCTCACAGGTCTACGAGCAGTACTTC.